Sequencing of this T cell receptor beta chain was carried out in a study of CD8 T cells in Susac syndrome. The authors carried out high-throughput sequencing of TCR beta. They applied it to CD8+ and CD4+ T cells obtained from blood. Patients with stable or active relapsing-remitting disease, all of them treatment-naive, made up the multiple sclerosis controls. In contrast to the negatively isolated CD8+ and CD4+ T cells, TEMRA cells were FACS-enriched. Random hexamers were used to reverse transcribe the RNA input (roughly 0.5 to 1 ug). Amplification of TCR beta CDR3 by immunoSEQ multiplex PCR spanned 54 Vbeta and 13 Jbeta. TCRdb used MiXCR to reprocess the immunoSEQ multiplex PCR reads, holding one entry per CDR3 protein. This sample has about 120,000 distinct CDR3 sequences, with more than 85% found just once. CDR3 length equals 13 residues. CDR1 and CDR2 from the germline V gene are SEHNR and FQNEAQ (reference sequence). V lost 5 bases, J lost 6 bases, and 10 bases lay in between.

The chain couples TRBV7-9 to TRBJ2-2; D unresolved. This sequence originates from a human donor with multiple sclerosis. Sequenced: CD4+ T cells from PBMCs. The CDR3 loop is CASSPPAAGELFF. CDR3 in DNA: TGTGCCAGCAGCCCTCCGGCCGCCGGGGAGCTGTTTTTT.